The rows below give T cell receptor beta chains drawn from one sample of a study of cytomegalovirus exposure and HLA in healthy donors. Assay: immunoSEQ multiplex PCR; the TCRdb copy retains only in-frame clones and omits some. The sample records some 150,000 clones, roughly 80% being singletons. What was sequenced was PBMCs. These receptors were taken from a man aged 35 to 55 in good health and CMV-seronegative. Both conserved end residues are part of each CDR3. A D gene is named only where the DNA matches it firmly. The size entry is marked missing in some rows and otherwise reads once, few, many or a size class.

>TRBJ1-4|TRBV7-6|-|once
CASSSYRETREKLFF
TGTGCCAGCAGCTCTTACAGGGAAACTCGTGAAAAACTGTTTTTT
>TRBJ2-7|TRBV12-5|-|-
CASGKGRISSYEQYF
TGTGCTAGTGGAAAGGGGCGGATAAGCTCCTACGAGCAGTACTTC
>TRBJ1-1|TRBV2|-|-
CASTRGANTEAFF
TGTGCCAGCACGCGGGGGGCGAACACTGAAGCTTTCTTT
>TRBJ1-1|TRBV6-5|-|-
CASSYSSGATEAFF
TGTGCCAGCAGTTACTCGTCAGGGGCCACTGAAGCTTTCTTT
>TRBJ2-1|TRBV5-4|TRBD2|-
CASSLGGGGAYNEQFF
TGTGCCAGCAGCTTGGGGGGCGGGGGGGCCTACAATGAGCAGTTCTTC
>TRBJ2-7|TRBV5-1|-|few
CASSWTFESGISYEQYF
TGCGCCAGCAGCTGGACCTTCGAAAGCGGTATCTCCTACGAGCAGTACTTC
>TRBJ2-3|TRBV4-3|-|few
CASSQDRGVRYTDTQYF
TGCGCCAGCAGCCAAGACCGCGGGGTCAGGTACACAGATACGCAGTATTTT
>TRBJ2-4|TRBV10-3|-|-
CAISDGRVNIQYF
TGTGCCATCAGTGATGGGCGGGTAAACATTCAGTACTTC
>TRBJ1-1|TRBV6-4|-|-
CASSVERNTEAFF
TGTGCCAGCAGTGTTGAGAGGAACACTGAAGCTTTCTTT
>TRBJ2-5|TRBV7-9|-|-
CASSLAQAAQETQYF
TGTGCCAGCAGCTTAGCGCAGGCCGCCCAAGAGACCCAGTACTTC
>TRBJ2-7|TRBV30|-|few
CAWSAIGRGSYEQYF
TGTGCCTGGAGCGCCATAGGGCGGGGATCCTACGAGCAGTACTTC
>TRBJ2-5|TRBV6-6|-|-
CASSYSSVSGETQYF
TGTGCCAGCAGTTACTCCTCCGTCTCAGGAGAGACCCAGTACTTC
>TRBJ2-7|TRBV7-8|TRBD1|-
CASSLRTGLHEQYF
TGTGCCAGCAGCTTACGGACAGGGCTACACGAGCAGTACTTC
>TRBJ2-5|TRBV23-1|TRBD2|-
CASRTSGGSARRETQYF
TGCGCCAGCAGGACTAGCGGGGGATCGGCGCGGCGAGAGACCCAGTACTTC
>TRBJ1-5|TRBV2|TRBD1|-
CASSGGTGGFNQPQHF
TGTGCCAGCAGCGGTGGGACAGGGGGCTTCAATCAGCCCCAGCATTTT
>TRBJ1-1|TRBV29-1|TRBD1|-
CSVVLQGRFSEAFF
TGCAGCGTGGTCTTACAGGGGAGATTTTCTGAAGCTTTCTTT
>TRBJ1-3|TRBV7-9|-|-
CASSLGQAGNTIYF
TGTGCCAGCAGCTTGGGACAAGCTGGAAACACCATATATTTT
>TRBJ2-7|TRBV13|-|-
CASSLVTRDYEQYF
TGTGCCAGCAGCTTAGTCACCCGGGACTACGAGCAGTACTTC
>TRBJ2-5|TRBV7-9|-|-
CSSNSYQETQYF
TGTTCCAGCAACAGTTACCAAGAGACCCAGTACTTC
>TRBJ1-2|TRBV30|-|-
CAWSGSVGYTF
TGTGCCTGGAGTGGTTCTGTTGGCTACACCTTC
>TRBJ1-1|TRBV7-2|TRBD1|-
CASSFRGTAIKAFF
TGTGCCAGCAGCTTTCGTGGGACAGCTATTAAAGCTTTCTTT
>TRBJ2-7|TRBV19|-|-
CASIGRAAPYEQYF
TGTGCCAGTATCGGGCGGGCGGCCCCCTACGAGCAGTACTTC
>TRBJ2-3|TRBV6-1|TRBD2|-
CASSESGTSGGVSTDTQYF
TGTGCCAGCAGTGAATCCGGGACTAGCGGGGGGGTAAGCACAGATACGCAGTATTTT
>TRBJ2-1|TRBV7-8|TRBD2|-
CASSRLAGGPHEQFF
TGTGCCAGCAGCAGACTAGCGGGGGGGCCACATGAGCAGTTCTTC
>TRBJ1-5|TRBV30|TRBD1|-
CAWSDPDRGNQPQHF
TGTGCCTGGAGTGACCCGGACAGGGGCAATCAGCCCCAGCATTTT
>TRBJ1-6|TRBV27|-|-
CASSPTRASNSPLHF
TGTGCCAGCAGTCCGACAAGAGCAAGTAATTCACCCCTCCACTTT
>TRBJ1-1|TRBV2|-|few
CASMAFEAFF
TGTGCCAGCATGGCCTTTGAAGCTTTCTTT
>TRBJ2-7|TRBV5-4|-|-
CASSSGQGRPEQYF
TGTGCCAGCAGCTCGGGCCAAGGGAGGCCCGAGCAGTACTTC
>TRBJ1-4|TRBV6-4|TRBD1|once
CASSRDRGGKLFF
TGTGCCAGCAGTCGGGACAGGGGAGGAAAACTGTTTTTT
>TRBJ2-1|TRBV30|-|-
CAWSTGPGDEQFF
TGTGCCTGGAGTACCGGGCCGGGGGATGAGCAGTTCTTC
>TRBJ2-5|TRBV6-5|TRBD2|-
CASSSGGETQYF
TGTGCCAGCAGTTCCGGGGGGGAGACCCAGTACTTC
>TRBJ2-7|TRBV11-1|TRBD1|-
CASSHPPGQGDGEQYF
TGTGCCAGCAGCCACCCGCCGGGACAGGGGGACGGCGAGCAGTACTTC
>TRBJ2-7|TRBV2|-|-
CASRGGQNKYEQYF
TGTGCCAGCAGGGGGGGGCAGAATAAGTACGAGCAGTACTTC
>TRBJ1-1|TRBV5-4|-|-
CASSLSQLRTEAFF
TGTGCCAGCAGCTTATCCCAGCTGAGGACTGAAGCTTTCTTT
>TRBJ1-4|TRBV7-8|-|once
CASSPTGKSGKLFF
TGTGCCAGCAGCCCAACAGGCAAGAGTGGAAAACTGTTTTTT